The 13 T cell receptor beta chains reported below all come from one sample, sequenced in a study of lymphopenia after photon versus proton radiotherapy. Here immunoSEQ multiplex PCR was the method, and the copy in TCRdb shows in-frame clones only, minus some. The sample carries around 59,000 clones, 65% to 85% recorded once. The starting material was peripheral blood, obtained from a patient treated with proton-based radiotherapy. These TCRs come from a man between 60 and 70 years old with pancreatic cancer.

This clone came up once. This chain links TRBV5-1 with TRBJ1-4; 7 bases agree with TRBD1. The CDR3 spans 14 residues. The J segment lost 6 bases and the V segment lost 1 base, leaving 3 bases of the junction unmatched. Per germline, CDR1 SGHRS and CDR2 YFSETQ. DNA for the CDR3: TGCGCCAGCAGCTTGAGTGGGACAGATGAAAAACTGTTTTTT. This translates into CASSLSGTDEKLFF.

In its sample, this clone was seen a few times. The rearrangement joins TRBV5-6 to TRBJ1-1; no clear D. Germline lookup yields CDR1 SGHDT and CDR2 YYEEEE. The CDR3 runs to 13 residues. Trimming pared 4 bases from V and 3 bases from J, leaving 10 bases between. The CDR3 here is CASSRVWDTEAFF. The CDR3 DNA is TGTGCCAGCAGCCGCGTATGGGACACTGAAGCTTTCTTT. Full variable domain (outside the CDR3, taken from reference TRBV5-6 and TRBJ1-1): DAGVTQSPTHLIKTRGQQVTLRCSPKSGHDTVSWYQQALGQGPQFIFQYYEEEERQRGNFPDRFSGHQFPNYSSELNVNALLLGDSALYLCASSRVWDTEAFFGQGTRLTVV.

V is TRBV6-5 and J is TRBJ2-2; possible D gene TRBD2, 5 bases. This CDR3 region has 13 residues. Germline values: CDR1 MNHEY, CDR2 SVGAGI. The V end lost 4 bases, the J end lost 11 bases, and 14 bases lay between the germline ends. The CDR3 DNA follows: TGTGCCAGCAGTTGGGGAGCATCCAGAGAGCTGTTTTTT. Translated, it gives CASSWGASRELFF.

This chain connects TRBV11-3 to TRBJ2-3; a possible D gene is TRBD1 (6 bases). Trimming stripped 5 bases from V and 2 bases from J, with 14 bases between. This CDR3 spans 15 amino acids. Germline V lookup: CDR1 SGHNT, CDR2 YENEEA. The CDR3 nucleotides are TGTGCCAGCAGCCCATCAAGGGGGTCCACAGATACGCAGTATTTT. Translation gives CASSPSRGSTDTQYF.

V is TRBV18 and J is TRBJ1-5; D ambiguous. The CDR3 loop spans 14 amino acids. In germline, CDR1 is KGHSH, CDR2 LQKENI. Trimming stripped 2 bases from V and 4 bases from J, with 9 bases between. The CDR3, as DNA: TGTGCCAGCTCACCAACCCTGGGGAATCAGCCCCAGCATTTT. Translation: CASSPTLGNQPQHF.

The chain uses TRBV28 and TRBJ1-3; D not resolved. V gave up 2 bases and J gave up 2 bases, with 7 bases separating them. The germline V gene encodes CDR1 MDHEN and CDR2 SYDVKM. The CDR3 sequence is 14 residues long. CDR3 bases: TGTGCCAGCAGTTTAGACACGGCTGGAAACACCATATATTTT. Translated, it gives CASSLDTAGNTIYF.

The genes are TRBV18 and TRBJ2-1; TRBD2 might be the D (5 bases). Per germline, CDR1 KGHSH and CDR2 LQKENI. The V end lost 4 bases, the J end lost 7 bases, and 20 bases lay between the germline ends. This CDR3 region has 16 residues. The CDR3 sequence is CASSQTPGSGRNEQFF. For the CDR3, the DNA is TGTGCCAGCTCACAGACCCCGGGCAGCGGTAGGAATGAGCAGTTCTTC.

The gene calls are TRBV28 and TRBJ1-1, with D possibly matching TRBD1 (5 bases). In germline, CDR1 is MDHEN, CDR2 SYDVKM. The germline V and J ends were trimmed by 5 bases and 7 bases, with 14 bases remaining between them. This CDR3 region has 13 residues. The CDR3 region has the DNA TGTGCCAGCAGTCGACGTCCGGGACTTGAAGCTTTCTTT. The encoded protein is CASSRRPGLEAFF.

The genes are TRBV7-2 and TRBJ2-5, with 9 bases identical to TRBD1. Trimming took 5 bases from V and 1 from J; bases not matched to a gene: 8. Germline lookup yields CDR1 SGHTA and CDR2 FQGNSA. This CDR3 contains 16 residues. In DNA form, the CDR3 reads TGTGCCAGCAGCGGACGGACAGGGGCCGTCCAAGAGACCCAGTACTTC. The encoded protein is CASSGRTGAVQETQYF.

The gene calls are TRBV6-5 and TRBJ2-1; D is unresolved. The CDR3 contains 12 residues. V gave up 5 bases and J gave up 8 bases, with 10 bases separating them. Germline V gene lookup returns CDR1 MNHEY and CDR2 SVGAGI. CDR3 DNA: TGTGCCAGCAGTCATGGCTCGGATGAGCAGTTCTTC. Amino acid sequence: CASSHGSDEQFF.

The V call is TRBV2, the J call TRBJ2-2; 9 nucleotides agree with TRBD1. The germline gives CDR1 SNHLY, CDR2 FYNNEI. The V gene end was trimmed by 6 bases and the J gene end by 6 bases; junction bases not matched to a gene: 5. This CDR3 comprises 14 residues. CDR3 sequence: CASRIQGAPGELFF. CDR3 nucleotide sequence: TGTGCCAGCAGAATACAGGGGGCGCCCGGGGAGCTGTTTTTT. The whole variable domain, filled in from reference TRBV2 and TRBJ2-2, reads EPEVTQTPSHQVTQMGQEVILRCVPISNHLYFYWYRQILGQKVEFLVSFYNNEISEKSEIFDDQFSVERPDGSNFTLKIRSTKLEDSAMYFCASRIQGAPGELFFGEGSRLTVL.

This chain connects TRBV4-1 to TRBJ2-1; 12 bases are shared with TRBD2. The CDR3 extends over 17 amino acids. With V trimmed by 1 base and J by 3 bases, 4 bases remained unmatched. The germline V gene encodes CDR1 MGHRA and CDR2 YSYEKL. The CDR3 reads CASSQGPLAGGYNEQFF. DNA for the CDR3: TGCGCCAGCAGCCAAGGCCCACTAGCGGGAGGCTACAATGAGCAGTTCTTC.

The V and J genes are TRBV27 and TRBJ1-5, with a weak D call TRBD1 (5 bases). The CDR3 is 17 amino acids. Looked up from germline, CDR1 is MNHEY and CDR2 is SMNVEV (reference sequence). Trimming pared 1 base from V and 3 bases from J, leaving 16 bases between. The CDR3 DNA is TGTGCCAGCAGTTTATTAGGGACCGCCGGTCTCAATCAGCCCCAGCATTTT. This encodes CASSLLGTAGLNQPQHF.